Below are 24 T cell receptor beta chains sequenced from a single sample in a study of T-cell memory formation after mild COVID-19 (dated by TCRdb to the early 2020s). The library was prepared using 5' RACE. Instrument used: Illumina NovaSeq 6000. Using fastp at Q25 and MiXCR, TCRdb reprocessed the public reads and kept productive beta chains. When rows share a CDR3 protein, they turn into one entry using the most common DNA and genes. This sample lists about 500,000 distinct CDR3 sequences; approximately 20% were detected once. The ten biggest clones cover roughly an eighth of the sample. The sample comprised PBMCs or a T cell subset sorted from them (not recorded which). Receptors were obtained from an adult woman who had mild COVID-19 (a few samples of this study predate the infection). The sample titles of this study are shuffled in the database, so cell type and time point are left out; the donor was told from shared clones.

The chain carries TRBV4-1 and TRBJ1-2; D is unclear. The ends were cut back, 1 base at V and 5 bases at J, with 20 bases in the middle. Germline loops: CDR1 MGHRA, CDR2 YSYEKL. This CDR3 has 17 residues. CDR3 region: CASSQAAPGTAQYGYTF. The CDR3 DNA sequence: TGCGCCAGCAGCCAAGCCGCCCCAGGCACGGCGCAGTATGGCTACACCTTC.

The V gene is TRBV6-2 or TRBV6-3, the J gene TRBJ1-6; TRBD1 matches 7 bases. The CDR3 runs 17 residues. V shed 4 bases and J 0 bases; nucleotides not matched to a gene: 6. Germline lookup yields CDR1 MNHEY and CDR2 SVGEGT. The CDR3 sequence is CASSSGQESSYNSPLHF. DNA of the CDR3: TGTGCCAGCAGTTCCGGACAGGAGAGCTCCTATAATTCACCCCTCCACTTT.

This clonotype was observed a few times. V usage is TRBV4-1 and J usage is TRBJ1-1; D gene uncertain. The germline gives CDR1 MGHRA, CDR2 YSYEKL. The CDR3 covers 14 residues. V lost 0 bases and J lost 1, with 6 bases in between. The CDR3 DNA follows: TGCGCCAGCAGCCAAGAATTTTGGAACACTGAAGCTTTCTTT. This encodes CASSQEFWNTEAFF.

This chain connects TRBV12-3 or TRBV12-4 to TRBJ1-5, with D maybe TRBD1 (6 bases). The V end lost 6 bases, the J end lost 4 bases, and 19 bases lay between the germline ends. This CDR3 comprises 16 residues. CDR3 protein: CASSLGAGTVNQPQHF. CDR3 in DNA: TGTGCCAGCAGCCTGGGGGCAGGGACGGTAAATCAGCCCCAGCATTTT.

The chain combines TRBV7-2 with TRBJ2-7; 7 bases line up with TRBD1. The germline CDR1 and CDR2 sequences are SGHTA and FQGNSA. The CDR3 is 16 amino acids. V lost 0 bases and J lost 4; bases outside the gene matches: 9. Here the CDR3 DNA reads TGTGCCAGCAGCTTAGCGGCTCTACAGGGGTGGTACGAGCAGTACTTC. This translates into CASSLAALQGWYEQYF.

This chain joins TRBV5-1 and TRBJ1-2; possibly TRBD1 for D (6 bases). Germline V gene lookup returns CDR1 SGHRS and CDR2 YFSETQ. The CDR3 sequence is 16 residues long. V dropped 4 bases and J dropped 1 base, with 17 bases sitting between them. CDR3 nucleotides: TGCGCCAGCAGCGAGACTCCAGGGGCCGTTAACTATGGCTACACCTTC. This translates into CASSETPGAVNYGYTF.

This clonotype was found a few times. The rearrangement links TRBV20-1 to TRBJ1-1; D gene ambiguous. The CDR3 is 16 amino acids. Germline CDR1 reads DFQATT; CDR2 reads SNEGSKA (reference sequence). With 6 bases removed from V and 0 bases from J, the gap between germline ends came to 20 bases. The CDR3 coding sequence is TGCAGTGCCCCTGTAGGACGCTCTAGCCTGAACACTGAAGCTTTCTTT. As protein: CSAPVGRSSLNTEAFF.

This chain joins TRBV7-6 and TRBJ1-2; 8 positions match TRBD1. Germline lookup yields CDR1 SGHVS and CDR2 FNYEAQ. The CDR3 sequence is 15 residues long. Trimming at V came to 2 bases and at J to 4 bases, leaving 6 bases not matched to a gene. In DNA form, the CDR3 reads TGTGCCAGCAGCTTATACAGGGGGGGAATCTATGGCTACACCTTC. Its protein is CASSLYRGGIYGYTF.

The chain couples TRBV12-3 or TRBV12-4 to TRBJ2-7, with D possibly matching TRBD1 (6 bases). The V gene lost 7 bases and the J gene lost 2 bases, with 15 bases spanning the gap. CDR3 size: 14 residues. The CDR3 DNA reads as TGTGCCAGCACACCGGACAGAAACGCCTACGAGCAGTACTTC. Translated: CASTPDRNAYEQYF.

The sample holds a few counts of this clonotype. The chain carries TRBV7-3 and TRBJ2-2; D gene uncertain. This CDR3 contains 15 residues. The V gene's germline CDR1 is SGHTA and CDR2 FQGTGA. Trimming removed 3 bases from V and 2 bases from J, with 10 bases in between. The CDR3 DNA follows: TGTGCCAGCAGCTTCCACAGCCTAAACACCGGGGAGCTGTTTTTT. Translated: CASSFHSLNTGELFF.

The sample holds many counts of this clonotype. The chain links TRBV18 to TRBJ2-2; D gene unclear. Trimming took off 3 bases at V and 2 bases at J, with 4 bases between the two ends. The CDR3 length is 13 residues. Germline lookup yields CDR1 KGHSH and CDR2 LQKENI. CDR3 sequence reads: CASSPSNTGELFF. As DNA, the CDR3 is TGTGCCAGCTCACCTTCTAACACCGGGGAGCTGTTTTTT.

The V gene is TRBV29-1, the J gene TRBJ2-5; 10 nucleotides match TRBD2. V shed 4 bases, J shed 5 bases, and the junction held 13 bases outside the gene matches. Germline V CDR1 and CDR2: SQVTM, ANQGSEA. CDR3 length: 16 amino acids. The DNA of the CDR3 is TGCAGCGTTGCCGGGGCGAGCGGGAGGGATCCGGAGACCCAGTACTTC. Translated, it gives CSVAGASGRDPETQYF. The full variable domain, completed using reference TRBV29-1 and TRBJ2-5, is SAVISQKPSRDICQRGTSLTIQCQVDSQVTMMFWYRQQPGQSLTLIATANQGSEATYESGFVIDKFPISRPNLTFSTLTVSNMSPEDSSIYLCSVAGASGRDPETQYFGPGTRLLVL.

In nucleotides, the CDR3 is TGCGCCAGCAGCCAAGAGGACGGGAGCTCCTACGAGCAGTACTTC. The encoded protein is CASSQEDGSSYEQYF. The chain is built from TRBV4-3 and TRBJ2-7; possible D gene TRBD2, 6 bases. The CDR3 runs to 15 residues. CDR1 is LGHNA and CDR2 is YSLEER in the germline V gene. V lost 0 bases and J lost 0, with 9 bases in between.

This clonotype was counted between two and nine times. The chain links TRBV6-5 to TRBJ2-3; a weak D match, TRBD2 (6 bases). CDR3 length: 10 amino acids. V dropped 10 bases and J dropped 13 bases, with 15 bases sitting between them. Germline-derived CDR1 and CDR2 are MNHEY and SVGAGI. The CDR3 region has the DNA TGTGCCAACCCTAGCGTTAGGAAGTATTTT. It specifies CANPSVRKYF.

V is TRBV7-2 and J is TRBJ2-7; D uncertain. Trimming left V 2 bases short and J 2 bases short, with 13 bases between. Germline lookup yields CDR1 SGHTA and CDR2 FQGNSA. The CDR3 runs to 15 residues. The CDR3 protein is CASSLSGPAAYEQYF. As DNA, the CDR3 is TGTGCCAGCAGCTTATCCGGGCCAGCAGCCTACGAGCAGTACTTC.

This clonotype was observed a few times. The V call is TRBV6-2 or TRBV6-3, the J call TRBJ2-2; 9 bases line up with TRBD2. Germline CDR1 and CDR2: MNHEY and SVGEGT. The CDR3 runs 16 residues. Germline trimming cut 2 bases from V and 1 base from J; bases unmatched to any gene: 2. The CDR3 loop reads CASSYPTSGNTGELFF. CDR3 sequence (DNA): TGTGCCAGCAGTTACCCGACTAGCGGGAACACCGGGGAGCTGTTTTTT.

The chain combines TRBV18 with TRBJ2-1; TRBD2 matches at 8 bases. V lost 4 bases to trimming and J lost 8 bases; unmatched junction nucleotides: 7. Germline CDR1 KGHSH, CDR2 LQKENI. The length of the CDR3 is 14 residues. The CDR3 is CASSRGTRLYEQFF. CDR3 coding DNA: TGTGCCAGCTCACGTGGGACTAGGCTCTATGAGCAGTTCTTC.

This clonotype was seen a few times. The genes are TRBV7-8 and TRBJ2-7; no clear D. The ends were cut back, 0 bases at V and 6 bases at J, with 12 bases in the middle. This CDR3 contains 14 residues. The germline CDR1 and CDR2 sequences are SGHVS and FQNEAQ. CDR3 residues: CASSLASSGGEQYF. CDR3 in DNA: TGTGCCAGCAGCTTAGCCTCATCAGGCGGCGAGCAGTACTTC.

This clonotype was counted between two and nine times. The chain carries TRBV14 and TRBJ2-5, with 9 bases identical to TRBD2. The CDR3 consists of 16 residues. V was pared by 4 bases and J by 0 bases, with 6 bases of the junction left unmatched. CDR1 and CDR2 (germline): SGHDN, FVKESK. For the CDR3, the DNA is TGTGCCAGCAGCCTCCTAGCGGGATCGTACCAAGAGACCCAGTACTTC. Protein: CASSLLAGSYQETQYF.

This clonotype appeared a few times. The chain joins TRBV28 to TRBJ2-1; TRBD1 agrees at 12 bases. The V gene's germline CDR1 is MDHEN and CDR2 SYDVKM. The CDR3 contains 15 residues. Trimming cost V 6 bases and J 9 bases; bases outside gene matches: 9. The CDR3 DNA reads as TGTGCCAGCAGGGGGGACAGGGGGCGCATCGGTGAGCAGTTCTTC. Translating gives CASRGDRGRIGEQFF.

The V gene is TRBV18, the J gene TRBJ2-1; D possibly corresponds to TRBD2 (6 bases). The germline CDR1 and CDR2 sequences are KGHSH and LQKENI. The CDR3 spans 14 residues. V lost 4 bases and J lost 8, with 15 bases in between. Here the CDR3 DNA reads TGTGCCAGCTCACAGACTCTGGTAGCGGATGAGCAGTTCTTC. Encoded protein: CASSQTLVADEQFF.

The sample holds a few counts of this clonotype. The gene calls are TRBV12-3 or TRBV12-4 and TRBJ2-1, with 7 bases identical to TRBD2. The V and J ends lost 0 bases and 7 bases, in that order; junction bases with no gene match: 9. The CDR3 consists of 16 residues. The CDR3 protein is CASSLAHGGGGNEQFF. DNA of the CDR3: TGTGCCAGCAGTTTAGCGCACGGAGGCGGGGGTAATGAGCAGTTCTTC.

This clonotype has only one observation. The V call is TRBV12-3 or TRBV12-4, the J call TRBJ1-3; D remains unclear. V was trimmed by 10 bases and J by 0 bases, leaving 22 bases between them. This CDR3 has 17 amino acids. CDR3 in DNA: TGTGCCATCCCACAATTAGACGTACGGAGCTCTGGAAACACCATATATTTT. Translated: CAIPQLDVRSSGNTIYF.

The genes are TRBV3-1 and TRBJ2-7, with D possibly matching TRBD2 (5 bases). This CDR3 has 14 amino acids. Germline loops: CDR1 LGHDT, CDR2 YNNKEL (reference sequence). V lost 4 bases to trimming and J lost 5 bases, with 15 bases between them. CDR3 DNA sequence: TGTGCCAGCAGCCTCCTGGGAGCCCGGAACGAGCAGTACTTC. It specifies CASSLLGARNEQYF.